This T cell receptor beta chain was sequenced for a study of PD-L1 blockade in urothelial cancer (dated by TCRdb to 2016 to 2017). In terms of the full investigation: Every patient began therapy in 2014 and was given atezolizumab 1,200 mg intravenously every 3 weeks. Durable clinical benefit was defined as a progression-free survival longer than 6 months, and TCR features were additionally tested against progression-free survival and overall survival. Over 28 patients had pretreatment blood TCR-seq, some 25 had at least one posttreatment blood collection, and some 25 had tumor TCR-seq. An ECOG performance status of 0 or 1 was recorded for the patients, and 0 to 3 prior chemotherapy regimens had been received by the patients. A median of roughly 140,000 T cells and fewer than 85,000 unique TCRs was obtained from blood samples, and a median clonality of approximately 0.08 was observed. Under 10 patients achieved durable clinical benefit and around 19 did not. Blood samples were analyzed 3 weeks after the start of treatment (second dose) and 6 weeks after the start of treatment. Pretreatment tumor samples and matched peripheral blood, collected serially before and after atezolizumab treatment, underwent TCR sequencing. The study, an exploratory multi-omic analysis, examined somatic, immune and clinical correlates of response to PD-L1 blockade with atezolizumab in urothelial cancer. About 90% of the roughly 29 patients were identified as males with urothelial cancer of bladder origin, and a prior smoking history was reported by 18 of 29 patients. In the same patients, whole exome sequencing and RNA sequencing of pretreatment tumors were performed in addition to TCR sequencing. Overall results and qualifications from the work: A pretreatment peripheral blood TCR clonality below the median was linked to improved progression-free and overall survival. Small sample size (n of about 30) and many exploratory analyses mean the results are intended to be hypothesis-generating. At 3 weeks after the start of treatment, tumor-associated TCR clones in peripheral blood had expanded more in patients with durable benefit (n ≈ 24, p = 0.022).

The time point label for this specimen denotes: pretreatment peripheral blood. A cohort of more than 25 patients with locally advanced or metastatic urothelial carcinoma, treated at Memorial Sloan Kettering on a trial protocol, was included. Peripheral blood mononuclear cells were collected pretreatment and during treatment, with between 1 and 8 total time points obtained per patient. The Qiagen DNeasy Blood extraction kit was used to purify genomic DNA from total PBMCs and tumor samples. PBMCs were collected pretreatment and during treatment, and were isolated and stored as previously described. Taken from cysteine to phenylalanine, the CDR3 has 18 residues. The read is trimmed to its CDR3 DNA, 54 bases read in frame from base 1. The germline V gene sets CDR1 to ENHRY and CDR2 to SYGVKD. The germline V and J ends show losses of 4 bases and 0 bases respectively, and no gene match explains 8 bases of the junction.

Each PCR received spiked-in synthetic TCR analog templates so that absolute template abundance could be estimated from read counts. The immunoSEQ assay was used to amplify TCRbeta CDR3 regions from genomic DNA with bias-controlled V and J gene primers. Sequencing of rearranged TCRbeta segments was done at approximately 20X coverage. Per the original workflow: Clustering was used to correct sequencing errors, and CDR3s were annotated against IMGT so that V, D and J genes could be assigned. Downstream analyses used only productive TCRbeta rearrangements and left out out-of-frame or stop-codon sequences. To compute clonality, Shannon entropy was normalized by the log of the number of unique productive sequences and then subtracted from one. Fisher's exact test with Benjamini-Hochberg correction, at a threshold of adjusted p below 0.01, was used to find clones that differed between time points or between blood and tumor. TCRdb obtained this table from immuneACCESS and retained in-frame rearrangements with V and J assigned. These tables miss some clones; where compared with another copy, unresolved V genes account for less than half of the shortfall, and the remainder is unexplained. V and J calls and clone size are those listed in that table; D and trimming were worked out from the DNA. The sample table holds roughly 53,000 clones, of which 87% were seen once. Roughly 15% of the sample comes from the top ten.

About this clone: The antigen it recognizes is unknown. No much larger clonotype is one base removed from it; base qualities were not supplied.

The chain is encoded by TRBV10-3 joined to TRBJ2-1, with 11 middle bases fitting TRBD2. This receptor was identified in an older woman with urothelial cancer. Here the sequenced sample was PBMCs, taken around atezolizumab (anti-PD-L1) treatment. Here is the DNA: TGTGCCATCAGTGGTTCAGGAGGACTAGCGGGCTCCTACAATGAGCAGTTCTTC. Its protein product is CAISGSGGLAGSYNEQFF.